A selection of T cell receptor beta chains follows, all from one sample in a study of blood T cell repertoires in COVID-19. The table came from immunoSEQ multiplex PCR; TCRdb's copy has only in-frame clones and leaves some out. The sample shows some 100,000 clones, 80% to 95% of them seen only once. The sample consisted of peripheral blood. Receptors originate from a man in his 70s with acute or convalescent COVID-19. CDR3s include the opening cysteine and the closing phenylalanine or tryptophan. The D gene is left open where the match is weak. Some rows mark clone size as missing; the rest say once, few, many or name a class of expanded clone.

size: NA
V: TRBV28
D: TRBD2
J: TRBJ2-5
CDR3: CASSSGTSGQETQYF
DNA: TGTGCCAGCAGTTCGGGGACTAGCGGTCAAGAGACCCAGTACTTC

size: NA
V: TRBV13
D: TRBD2
J: TRBJ2-7
CDR3: CASSGAGTTSYEQYF
DNA: TGTGCCAGCAGCGGCGCCGGGACTACCTCCTACGAGCAGTACTTC

size: NA
V: TRBV10-3
D: NA
J: TRBJ1-2
CDR3: CAISVREDYGYTF
DNA: TGTGCCATCAGTGTCCGGGAGGACTATGGCTACACCTTC

size: NA
V: TRBV28
D: NA
J: TRBJ2-7
CDR3: CASARSLPAGEQYF
DNA: TGTGCCAGCGCTCGCTCCCTCCCGGCGGGCGAGCAGTACTTC

size: NA
V: TRBV6-5
D: TRBD1
J: TRBJ2-3
CDR3: CASSSNRGRTDTQYF
DNA: TGTGCCAGCAGTTCTAACAGGGGGCGAACAGATACGCAGTATTTT

size: NA
V: TRBV6-2/TRBV6-3
D: TRBD1
J: TRBJ1-6
CDR3: CASSLIPRQGRSSPLHF
DNA: TGTGCCAGCAGTTTAATCCCCCGACAGGGCAGGAGTTCACCCCTCCACTTT

size: NA
V: TRBV19
D: NA
J: TRBJ1-5
CDR3: CASSMTWVQPQHF
DNA: TGTGCCAGTAGTATGACTTGGGTTCAGCCCCAGCATTTT

size: NA
V: TRBV11-2
D: NA
J: TRBJ2-3
CDR3: CASSPSGGRSPDTQYF
DNA: TGTGCCAGCAGCCCGTCGGGGGGCCGTTCCCCAGATACGCAGTATTTT

size: NA
V: TRBV19
D: NA
J: TRBJ1-6
CDR3: CASKEGPYNSPLHF
DNA: TGTGCCAGTAAGGAGGGCCCCTATAATTCACCCCTCCACTTT

size: NA
V: TRBV7-9
D: NA
J: TRBJ2-7
CDR3: CASSPAGAPYEQYF
DNA: TGTGCCAGCAGCCCCGCAGGGGCCCCCTACGAGCAGTACTTC

size: once
V: TRBV30
D: TRBD1
J: TRBJ1-6
CDR3: CAWSSPTGHPNSPLHF
DNA: TGTGCCTGGAGTTCCCCGACAGGGCACCCTAATTCACCCCTCCACTTT

size: NA
V: TRBV12-5
D: TRBD2
J: TRBJ2-6
CDR3: CASETRQREINVLTF
DNA: TGTGCTAGTGAGACTAGGCAGCGGGAGATAAACGTCCTGACTTTC

size: NA
V: TRBV28
D: NA
J: TRBJ1-5
CDR3: CASSGDQPQHF
DNA: TGTGCCAGCTCGGGGGATCAGCCCCAGCATTTT

size: NA
V: TRBV2
D: NA
J: TRBJ1-2
CDR3: CASSETGTYGYTF
DNA: TGTGCCAGCAGTGAAACAGGGACCTATGGCTACACCTTC

size: NA
V: TRBV7-2
D: TRBD2
J: TRBJ2-1
CDR3: CASSLAGRDYNEQFF
DNA: TGTGCCAGCAGCTTAGCCGGGAGGGACTACAATGAGCAGTTCTTC

size: NA
V: TRBV4-2
D: TRBD1
J: TRBJ2-5
CDR3: CASSPGQGRGETQYF
DNA: TGTGCCAGCAGCCCGGGACAGGGGAGGGGAGAGACCCAGTACTTC

size: NA
V: TRBV28
D: NA
J: TRBJ2-4
CDR3: CASSLGGALAKNIQYF
DNA: TGTGCCAGCAGTTTGGGGGGGGCTCTAGCCAAAAACATTCAGTACTTC

size: NA
V: TRBV7-2
D: NA
J: TRBJ1-1
CDR3: CASRIGGYSNTEAFF
DNA: TGTGCCAGCAGAATAGGCGGGTACTCGAACACTGAAGCTTTCTTT

size: once
V: TRBV28
D: NA
J: TRBJ1-5
CDR3: CASIRGSSNQPQHF
DNA: TGTGCCAGCATCAGGGGAAGTAGCAATCAGCCCCAGCATTTT